The rows below give T cell receptor beta chains drawn from one sample of a study of control samples from healthy donors and cancer patients. Measured with immunoSEQ multiplex PCR; TCRdb has only the in-frame clones, and not every one. The table shows some 190,000 clones, with approximately 90% occurring only once. The specimen sequenced was blood. The receptors were sampled from a man under 40 in good health. Both conserved end residues are part of each CDR3. The order of the fields is clone size, D gene, V gene, J gene, CDR3 DNA, CDR3 protein. D genes are given only for firm matches. Clone size is not always given. Where it is, it says once, few, many or a class for expanded clones.

abundance: NA
d_gene: NA
v_gene: TRBV9
j_gene: TRBJ2-7
CDR3nt: TGTGCCAGCAGCGTAGGGAGGGACAGCTACGAGCAGTACTTC
CDR3aa: CASSVGRDSYEQYF

abundance: once
d_gene: NA
v_gene: TRBV7-9
j_gene: TRBJ2-7
CDR3nt: TGTGCCAGCAGCAATTCAAGGTTCTACGAGCAGTACTTC
CDR3aa: CASSNSRFYEQYF

abundance: NA
d_gene: NA
v_gene: TRBV7-9
j_gene: TRBJ2-7
CDR3nt: TGTGCCAGCAAGACGGACAGTAGCTACGAGCAGTACTTC
CDR3aa: CASKTDSSYEQYF

abundance: NA
d_gene: NA
v_gene: TRBV2
j_gene: TRBJ2-7
CDR3nt: TGTGCCAGCAGTGTTGTCGAGCAGTACTTC
CDR3aa: CASSVVEQYF

abundance: NA
d_gene: TRBD1
v_gene: TRBV7-8
j_gene: TRBJ1-2
CDR3nt: TGTGCCAGCAGCCCCCGGGACAGGGGGCTCTCTAACTATGGCTACACCTTC
CDR3aa: CASSPRDRGLSNYGYTF

abundance: NA
d_gene: NA
v_gene: TRBV29-1
j_gene: TRBJ1-2
CDR3nt: TGCAGCGTTGACCATCAGGACCGCGGCTACACCTTC
CDR3aa: CSVDHQDRGYTF

abundance: NA
d_gene: TRBD1
v_gene: TRBV5-1
j_gene: TRBJ1-5
CDR3nt: TGCGCCAGCAGCGCAGGGACAGGAGTCAATCAGCCCCAGCATTTT
CDR3aa: CASSAGTGVNQPQHF

abundance: NA
d_gene: NA
v_gene: TRBV30
j_gene: TRBJ1-3
CDR3nt: TGTGCCTGGGGTGAGGGACCTGGAAACACCATATATTTT
CDR3aa: CAWGEGPGNTIYF

abundance: NA
d_gene: TRBD2
v_gene: TRBV3-1/TRBV3-2
j_gene: TRBJ2-3
CDR3nt: TGTGCCAGCAGCCTTTGGCAACGGGGGGGCGCAGATACGCAGTATTTT
CDR3aa: CASSLWQRGGADTQYF

abundance: once
d_gene: NA
v_gene: TRBV15
j_gene: TRBJ2-7
CDR3nt: TGTGCCACCAGCAGAGATCGGGGCAGCTACGAGCAGTACTTC
CDR3aa: CATSRDRGSYEQYF

abundance: NA
d_gene: NA
v_gene: TRBV10-1
j_gene: TRBJ2-7
CDR3nt: TGCGCCAGCAGTTCAAGCGAGGGGGGCGAGCAGTACTTC
CDR3aa: CASSSSEGGEQYF

abundance: NA
d_gene: TRBD1
v_gene: TRBV28
j_gene: TRBJ1-2
CDR3nt: TGTGCCAGCAGTTTCGGGACAGGGCGCTATGGCTACACCTTC
CDR3aa: CASSFGTGRYGYTF

abundance: few
d_gene: TRBD1
v_gene: TRBV5-1
j_gene: TRBJ1-1
CDR3nt: TGCGCCAGCAGCTTAGGGGACAGGGGGTTTGGTGAAGCTTTCTTT
CDR3aa: CASSLGDRGFGEAFF

abundance: few
d_gene: NA
v_gene: TRBV29-1
j_gene: TRBJ1-4
CDR3nt: TGCAGCGCCCAAAGGGTGGAGGAAAAACTGTTTTTT
CDR3aa: CSAQRVEEKLFF

abundance: NA
d_gene: TRBD2
v_gene: TRBV30
j_gene: TRBJ2-2
CDR3nt: TGTGCCTGGCGCGGGGGGGTGGCCACCGGGGAGCTGTTTTTT
CDR3aa: CAWRGGVATGELFF

abundance: NA
d_gene: NA
v_gene: TRBV9
j_gene: TRBJ2-1
CDR3nt: TGTGCCAGCAGCGCACTTGGAAGTAATAACGAGCAGTTCTTC
CDR3aa: CASSALGSNNEQFF

abundance: NA
d_gene: NA
v_gene: TRBV5-8
j_gene: TRBJ2-1
CDR3nt: TGTGCCAGCAGCTCCGGGACGGTTAGCTCCTACAATGAGCAGTTCTTC
CDR3aa: CASSSGTVSSYNEQFF

abundance: NA
d_gene: TRBD2
v_gene: TRBV5-1
j_gene: TRBJ2-3
CDR3nt: TGCGCCAGCAGCTGGGGACTAGCGGGGGACACAGATACGCAGTATTTT
CDR3aa: CASSWGLAGDTDTQYF

abundance: NA
d_gene: NA
v_gene: TRBV6-5
j_gene: TRBJ1-1
CDR3nt: TGTGCCAGCAGTTTCAGGGGTGGCGGCACTGAAGCTTTCTTT
CDR3aa: CASSFRGGGTEAFF

abundance: NA
d_gene: TRBD2
v_gene: TRBV6-5
j_gene: TRBJ2-7
CDR3nt: TGTGCCAGCATCTCTATTAGCGGGGGCTCCTACGAGCAGTACTTC
CDR3aa: CASISISGGSYEQYF

abundance: NA
d_gene: TRBD2
v_gene: TRBV4-2
j_gene: TRBJ2-3
CDR3nt: TGTGCCAGCAGCCAGGAGCGGGGGGGCGGGGATACGCAGTATTTT
CDR3aa: CASSQERGGGDTQYF

abundance: NA
d_gene: NA
v_gene: TRBV6-1
j_gene: TRBJ2-1
CDR3nt: TGTGCCAGCAGTGGACCACCGGGACAAAGTTTCTCCTACAATGAGCAGTTCTTC
CDR3aa: CASSGPPGQSFSYNEQFF

abundance: NA
d_gene: TRBD2
v_gene: TRBV7-3
j_gene: TRBJ2-3
CDR3nt: TGTGCCAGCAGCAAATCCGGGACTAGGGGAGATACGCAGTATTTT
CDR3aa: CASSKSGTRGDTQYF

abundance: NA
d_gene: NA
v_gene: TRBV4-1
j_gene: TRBJ2-3
CDR3nt: TGCGCCAGCAGCCAAGGGGTCTCCGGAGATACGCAGTATTTT
CDR3aa: CASSQGVSGDTQYF

abundance: NA
d_gene: NA
v_gene: TRBV20-1
j_gene: TRBJ2-1
CDR3nt: TGCAGTGCTAGTGTGGGACAACGCTCCTACAATGAGCAGTTCTTC
CDR3aa: CSASVGQRSYNEQFF

abundance: NA
d_gene: TRBD1
v_gene: TRBV7-3
j_gene: TRBJ1-1
CDR3nt: TGTGCCAGTGTCGAGGGGGCCCGGAACACTGAAGCTTTCTTT
CDR3aa: CASVEGARNTEAFF

abundance: NA
d_gene: NA
v_gene: TRBV29-1
j_gene: TRBJ2-7
CDR3nt: TGCAGCGTTGAATATAATGGGGACGAGCAGTACTTC
CDR3aa: CSVEYNGDEQYF

abundance: NA
d_gene: NA
v_gene: TRBV6-1
j_gene: TRBJ1-2
CDR3nt: TGTGCCAGCAGTGATATCCCCGAGGGGTATGGCTACACCTTC
CDR3aa: CASSDIPEGYGYTF

abundance: few
d_gene: NA
v_gene: TRBV3-1/TRBV3-2
j_gene: TRBJ1-5
CDR3nt: TGTGCCAGCAGCCAAGACGGGAGGAGCAATCAGCCCCAGCATTTT
CDR3aa: CASSQDGRSNQPQHF

abundance: NA
d_gene: TRBD1
v_gene: TRBV5-1
j_gene: TRBJ1-4
CDR3nt: TGCGCCAGCAGCGCCCCGGAGACAGGGGGAAAACTGTTTTTT
CDR3aa: CASSAPETGGKLFF

abundance: NA
d_gene: NA
v_gene: TRBV29-1
j_gene: TRBJ1-2
CDR3nt: TGCAGCGTTGATGGCCTTAGCTATGGCTACACCTTC
CDR3aa: CSVDGLSYGYTF

abundance: NA
d_gene: NA
v_gene: TRBV6-5
j_gene: TRBJ1-4
CDR3nt: TGTGCCAGCAGTTACTCGCTACAGCCGCCGGGTGAAAAACTGTTTTTT
CDR3aa: CASSYSLQPPGEKLFF

abundance: NA
d_gene: TRBD1
v_gene: TRBV27
j_gene: TRBJ1-1
CDR3nt: TGTGCCAGCAGTTGGGGGGACAGATTCACTGAAGCTTTCTTT
CDR3aa: CASSWGDRFTEAFF

abundance: NA
d_gene: TRBD2
v_gene: TRBV10-3
j_gene: TRBJ2-1
CDR3nt: TGTGCCATCAGTGAGTCGATTTTCGGGACTAGCGTATACAATGAGCAGTTCTTC
CDR3aa: CAISESIFGTSVYNEQFF

abundance: NA
d_gene: TRBD1
v_gene: TRBV7-2
j_gene: TRBJ2-2
CDR3nt: TGTGCCAGCAGCTCAGGGGGCCTGAACACCGGGGAGCTGTTTTTT
CDR3aa: CASSSGGLNTGELFF

abundance: NA
d_gene: NA
v_gene: TRBV19
j_gene: TRBJ1-5
CDR3nt: TGTGCCAGTAGTATAGAGGTAGATCAGCCCCAGCATTTT
CDR3aa: CASSIEVDQPQHF

abundance: NA
d_gene: TRBD1
v_gene: TRBV9
j_gene: TRBJ1-4
CDR3nt: TGTGCCAGCAGCGTCCAACCCGGGACAGGGAAAGAAAAACTGTTTTTT
CDR3aa: CASSVQPGTGKEKLFF

abundance: NA
d_gene: NA
v_gene: TRBV6-5
j_gene: TRBJ2-3
CDR3nt: TGTGCCAGCAGACGGGTGGACACAGATACGCAGTATTTT
CDR3aa: CASRRVDTDTQYF

abundance: NA
d_gene: TRBD1
v_gene: TRBV2
j_gene: TRBJ2-1
CDR3nt: TGTGCCAGCAGGAGACAGGGACCAGTGGACAATGAGCAGTTCTTC
CDR3aa: CASRRQGPVDNEQFF

abundance: NA
d_gene: TRBD2
v_gene: TRBV19
j_gene: TRBJ2-7
CDR3nt: TGTGCCAGTAGTTCCATAGCGGGGGGGCTCCACGAGCAGTACTTC
CDR3aa: CASSSIAGGLHEQYF

abundance: NA
d_gene: NA
v_gene: TRBV5-1
j_gene: TRBJ2-1
CDR3nt: TGCGCCAGCAGCTCGGGATCTCCTACCGATGAGCAGTTCTTC
CDR3aa: CASSSGSPTDEQFF

abundance: NA
d_gene: NA
v_gene: TRBV7-9
j_gene: TRBJ2-3
CDR3nt: TGTGCCAGCAGCTTAGTCAAGGGGTCAGATACGCAGTATTTT
CDR3aa: CASSLVKGSDTQYF

abundance: NA
d_gene: NA
v_gene: TRBV19
j_gene: TRBJ2-2
CDR3nt: TGTGCCAGTACAGACGGTAAAAGAACATCGTCCCCCGGGGAGCTGTTTTTT
CDR3aa: CASTDGKRTSSPGELFF

abundance: NA
d_gene: NA
v_gene: TRBV3-1/TRBV3-2
j_gene: TRBJ1-2
CDR3nt: TGTGCCAGCAGCCAAGAAAACAGCGCGGGCGGCTACACCTTC
CDR3aa: CASSQENSAGGYTF

abundance: NA
d_gene: NA
v_gene: TRBV15
j_gene: TRBJ1-1
CDR3nt: TGTGCCACCAGCAGGGTAAAGGTCCAGGGGACGTGGGACACTGGGGCTTTCTTT
CDR3aa: CATSRVKVQGTWDTGAFF

abundance: NA
d_gene: NA
v_gene: TRBV7-9
j_gene: TRBJ2-1
CDR3nt: TGTGCCAGCAGCTCCCAGGGGGGCGCCTACAATGAGCAGTTCTTC
CDR3aa: CASSSQGGAYNEQFF

abundance: NA
d_gene: NA
v_gene: TRBV27
j_gene: TRBJ2-1
CDR3nt: TGTGCCAGCAGGAACGCCGGCTCCTACAATGAGCAGTTCTTC
CDR3aa: CASRNAGSYNEQFF